A selection of T cell receptor beta chains follows, all from one sample in a study of T cell repertoires in cytomegalovirus infection. TCRdb passed the reads through MiXCR, listing each CDR3 protein once. Of 450,000 to 600,000 distinct CDR3 sequences in the sample, around 10% are singletons; the top ten hold 10%. The sample was PBMCs. Source of these receptors: a human donor in good health (CMV status not recorded). Some clones in this sample may be carry-over from other donors' samples. The CDR3 runs from the conserved cysteine through the conserved F or W. A D gene is named only where the DNA matches it firmly. Part of the rows lack a size; the others show once, few, many or a class for expanded clones.

V gene	D gene	clone size	J gene	CDR3 protein	CDR3 DNA
TRBV20-1	TRBD2	NA	TRBJ2-3	CSASGAGVGDTQYF	TGCAGTGCTAGCGGGGCGGGAGTAGGTGATACGCAGTATTTT
TRBV7-9	NA	NA	TRBJ1-2	CASSQGLLNYGFTF	TGTGCCAGCAGCCAAGGACTGCTCAACTATGGCTTCACCTTC
TRBV6-1	NA	few	TRBJ2-5	CASSSTGYQETQYF	TGTGCCAGCAGTTCCACAGGGTATCAAGAGACCCAGTACTTC
TRBV19	NA	many	TRBJ1-1	CASSITSNTEAFF	TGTGCCAGTAGTATAACGAGTAACACTGAAGCTTTCTTT
TRBV4-2	TRBD1	NA	TRBJ2-4	CASSQDWAGGRENIQYF	TGTGCCAGCAGCCAAGATTGGGCAGGGGGAAGGGAAAACATTCAGTACTTC
TRBV24-1	NA	many	TRBJ2-1	CATSDWDGTYNEQFF	TGTGCCACCAGTGATTGGGACGGAACCTACAATGAGCAGTTCTTC
TRBV5-4	NA	many	TRBJ1-1	CASSLGRGKAFF	TGTGCCAGCAGCTTGGGGAGGGGTAAAGCTTTCTTT
TRBV20-1	NA	few	TRBJ1-6	CSARDGRARDSPLHF	TGCAGTGCTAGAGATGGTCGGGCCCGGGATTCACCCCTCCACTTT
TRBV29-1	NA	few	TRBJ1-2	CSVPDAANYGYTF	TGCAGCGTTCCAGACGCTGCTAACTATGGCTACACCTTC
TRBV7-9	TRBD1	many	TRBJ2-7	CASSWGQTYEQYF	TGTGCCAGCAGCTGGGGACAGACCTACGAGCAGTACTTC
TRBV12-3/TRBV12-4	NA	few	TRBJ2-3	CASSLGGPQYF	TGTGCCAGCAGTTTGGGAGGCCCCCAGTATTTT
TRBV7-9	TRBD1	many	TRBJ1-5	CASSTQGEPQHF	TGTGCCAGCAGCACTCAGGGGGAACCCCAGCATTTT
TRBV27	TRBD2	many	TRBJ2-1	CASGLRLAGGPNEQFF	TGTGCCAGCGGCCTCCGGCTAGCGGGAGGACCCAATGAGCAGTTCTTC
TRBV20-1	TRBD2	NA	TRBJ2-5	CSATGLAGEETQYF	TGCAGTGCAACGGGACTAGCGGGAGAAGAGACCCAGTACTTC
TRBV19	TRBD1	NA	TRBJ1-2	CASSKDRGHSGYTF	TGTGCCAGTAGTAAGGACAGGGGTCACAGTGGCTACACCTTC
TRBV27	NA	once	TRBJ1-4	CASSFPSCGVPTNEKLFF	TGTGCCAGCAGTTTCCCGAGTTGTGGGGTACCAACTAATGAAAAACTGTTTTTT
TRBV7-2	NA	many	TRBJ2-7	CASSLVPGLSSYEQYF	TGTGCCAGCAGCTTAGTACCGGGGTTGAGCTCCTACGAGCAGTACTTC
TRBV3-1	TRBD1	NA	TRBJ2-7	CASSPWDRAYEQYF	TGTGCCAGCAGCCCCTGGGACAGGGCCTACGAGCAGTACTTC
TRBV20-1	NA	few	TRBJ2-3	CSISRGGSTDTQYF	TGCAGTATCTCGAGGGGGGGAAGCACAGATACGCAGTATTTT
TRBV20-1	NA	NA	TRBJ2-1	CSARGSNYNEQFF	TGCAGTGCTAGAGGGTCCAATTACAATGAGCAGTTCTTC
TRBV7-9	TRBD1	many	TRBJ2-1	CASSLAVAHRGLLRQFF	TGTGCCAGCAGCTTAGCGGTCGCACACAGGGGGCTGCTAAGGCAGTTCTTC
TRBV23-1	NA	many	TRBJ2-2	CASSPAEGEPVQGFF	TGCGCCAGCAGTCCCGCAGAAGGGGAGCCGGTTCAAGGGTTTTTT
TRBV20-1	NA	NA	TRBJ2-7	CSARDLGRDGEQYF	TGCAGTGCTAGAGATCTCGGCAGGGATGGGGAGCAGTACTTC
TRBV11-2	NA	many	TRBJ2-1	CASSTGRGDNEQFF	TGTGCCAGCAGCACCGGACGGGGAGACAATGAGCAGTTCTTC
TRBV7-2	NA	many	TRBJ2-3	CASSLVGVNTDTQYF	TGTGCCAGCAGCTTAGTGGGGGTTAACACAGATACGCAGTATTTT
TRBV20-1	NA	NA	TRBJ2-1	CSVDSRSYNEQFF	TGCAGTGTGGACAGCCGCTCCTACAATGAGCAGTTCTTC
TRBV5-6	TRBD1	NA	TRBJ2-1	CASSFMAQGDYNEQFF	TGTGCCAGCAGCTTTATGGCGCAGGGGGACTACAATGAGCAGTTCTTC
TRBV11-2	NA	many	TRBJ2-5	CASSLFSGETQYF	TGTGCCAGCAGCTTATTTTCCGGAGAGACCCAGTACTTC
TRBV6-6	NA	many	TRBJ1-5	CASSYLPGRDQPQHF	TGTGCCAGCAGTTACTTACCGGGCAGAGATCAGCCCCAGCATTTT
TRBV10-3	NA	NA	TRBJ2-5	CAISALFEYKSETQYF	TGTGCCATCAGTGCTTTATTCGAATACAAGTCAGAGACCCAGTACTTC
TRBV23-1	TRBD1	many	TRBJ2-7	CASSQSGSGGEQYF	TGCGCCAGCAGTCAATCGGGGTCAGGGGGCGAGCAGTACTTC
TRBV20-1	NA	NA	TRBJ1-1	CSARTAGNTEAFF	TGCAGTGCTAGAACGGCAGGAAACACTGAAGCTTTCTTT
TRBV12-3/TRBV12-4	NA	many	TRBJ1-5	CASSLGAGYNQPQHF	TGTGCCAGCAGTTTAGGGGCGGGTTACAATCAGCCCCAGCATTTT
TRBV20-1	NA	many	TRBJ1-2	CSAPTVLDYGYTF	TGCAGTGCGCCGACGGTTTTGGACTATGGCTACACCTTC
TRBV29-1	NA	few	TRBJ2-7	CSVEDRAFEGVTTYEQYF	TGCAGCGTTGAAGATAGGGCTTTTGAGGGGGTGACAACCTACGAGCAGTACTTC
TRBV20-1	TRBD1	many	TRBJ1-5	CSARVDTDRGPQPQHF	TGCAGTGCTAGGGTAGACACGGACAGGGGGCCTCAGCCCCAGCATTTT
TRBV7-9	NA	many	TRBJ2-3	CASSSRVAARTDTQYF	TGTGCCAGCAGCTCCCGTGTAGCGGCTCGCACAGATACGCAGTATTTT
TRBV7-9	TRBD1	many	TRBJ2-7	CASSLRRVGTGGPEQYF	TGTGCCAGCAGCCTCCGAAGAGTTGGGACAGGGGGTCCCGAGCAGTACTTC
TRBV12-5	NA	many	TRBJ1-2	CASGLVRTVYGYTF	TGTGCTAGTGGTTTGGTGAGGACAGTCTATGGCTACACCTTC
TRBV9	TRBD2	few	TRBJ2-7	CASSVGIAGSLREQYF	TGTGCCAGCAGCGTAGGGATAGCGGGAAGCCTACGGGAGCAGTACTTC
TRBV7-9	NA	NA	TRBJ1-5	CASSRDTNQPQHF	TGTGCCAGCAGCAGAGACACAAATCAGCCCCAGCATTTT
TRBV12-3/TRBV12-4	TRBD1	NA	TRBJ1-6	CASSLAIRGQRSYNSPLHF	TGTGCCAGCAGTTTAGCTATCCGGGGACAGCGCTCCTATAATTCACCCCTCCACTTT
TRBV5-1	NA	NA	TRBJ2-5	CASSYDRYQETQYF	TGCGCCAGCAGCTATGACAGATACCAAGAGACCCAGTACTTC
TRBV5-1	NA	few	TRBJ2-7	CASSLNPAGSTYEQYF	TGCGCCAGCAGCCTCAACCCAGCAGGGAGTACCTACGAGCAGTACTTC
TRBV20-1	NA	NA	TRBJ2-4	CSASVTTLAKNIQYF	TGCAGTGCCAGCGTAACAACGCTAGCCAAAAACATTCAGTACTTC
TRBV30	NA	few	TRBJ1-2	CARRGLERGYTF	TGTGCCCGGAGGGGTTTGGAGCGTGGCTACACCTTC
TRBV7-9	NA	many	TRBJ2-1	CASSSDGGGLRNEQFF	TGTGCCAGCAGCTCAGATGGGGGGGGCTTAAGAAATGAGCAGTTCTTC
TRBV2	TRBD1	many	TRBJ2-7	CASSTGTGRTYEQYF	TGTGCCAGCAGCACCGGGACAGGGCGAACCTACGAGCAGTACTTC
TRBV11-2	NA	many	TRBJ1-2	CASSQGRGRVRYGYTF	TGTGCCAGCAGCCAGGGACGGGGGCGCGTCCGCTATGGCTACACCTTC
TRBV7-2	NA	many	TRBJ1-1	CASSTAGTTNTEAFF	TGTGCCAGCAGCACCGCGGGGACGACGAACACTGAAGCTTTCTTT